The T cell receptor (beta chain) under discussion was sequenced for a study of blood T cell repertoires in COVID-19. The CDR3 runs to 15 residues. V was clipped by 4 bases and J by 0 bases, with 10 bases between them. CDR1 is MNHEY, CDR2 SMNVEV, per germline (reference sequence). In the source study's methods: Counts of nucleated cells, estimated from reference gene primer amplification, were obtained. Sequencing used immunoSEQ multiplex PCR; TCRdb keeps in-frame clones, though not all of them. V, J and clone size are those of that table, while D and trimming were read from the DNA. Among just over 150,000 clones listed, approximately 90% were seen once.

Sequencing was carried out using peripheral blood. The receptor's source is a woman aged 40 to 55 with acute or convalescent COVID-19. V gene TRBV27 combines with J gene TRBJ1-5; perhaps TRBD1 as D (5 bases). CDR3 region: CASSSDSYSNQPQHF. CDR3 DNA sequence: TGTGCCAGCAGTTCCGACAGTTATAGCAATCAGCCCCAGCATTTT.